This T cell receptor beta chain was sequenced during a study of shared clonotypes between healthy human individuals. Overall study context: Each donor contributed plates that comprised three CD4 naive, three CD4 memory, two CD8 naive and one CD8 memory.

With respect to this clone: The antigen remains unidentified.

Regarding the study as a whole: Rarefaction showed sorted-subset sequencing was incomplete despite large depth.

Profiling relied on immunoSEQ multiplex PCR, and the TCRdb table lists in-frame clones only, not all of them. Of roughly 1,500,000 clones in the sample, around 98.5% were seen once. V lost 5 bases to trimming and J lost 2 bases; unmatched junction nucleotides: 8. This CDR3 has 15 residues. Germline-derived CDR1 and CDR2 are KGHSH and LQKENI. Sequencing input: naive CD4+ T cells sorted from blood. Specified subset: CD45RA+ positively selected. The clonotype was recovered from a man aged 30-40 years in good health. The chain is built from TRBV18 and TRBJ2-7, with TRBD2 identical over 8 bases. CDR3 residues: CASSVAGRGTYEQYF. DNA for the CDR3: TGTGCCAGCTCAGTAGCGGGACGGGGGACCTACGAGCAGTACTTC.